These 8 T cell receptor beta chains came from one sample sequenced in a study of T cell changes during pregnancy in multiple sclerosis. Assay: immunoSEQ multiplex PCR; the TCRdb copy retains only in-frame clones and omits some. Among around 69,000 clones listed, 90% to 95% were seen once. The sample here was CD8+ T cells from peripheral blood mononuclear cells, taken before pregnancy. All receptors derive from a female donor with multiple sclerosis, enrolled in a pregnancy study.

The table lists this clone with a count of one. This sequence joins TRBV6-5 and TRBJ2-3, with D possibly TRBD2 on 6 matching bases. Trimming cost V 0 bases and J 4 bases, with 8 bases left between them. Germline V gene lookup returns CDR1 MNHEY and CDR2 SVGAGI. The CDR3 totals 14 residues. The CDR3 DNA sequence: TGTGCCAGCAGTTACTCCGGGGAGGCAGATACGCAGTATTTT. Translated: CASSYSGEADTQYF.

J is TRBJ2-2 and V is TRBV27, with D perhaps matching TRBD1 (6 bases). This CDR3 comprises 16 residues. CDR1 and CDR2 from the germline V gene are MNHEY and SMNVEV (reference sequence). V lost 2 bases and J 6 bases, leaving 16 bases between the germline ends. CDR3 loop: CASSLRQGPLPGELFF. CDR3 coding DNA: TGTGCCAGCAGTTTACGGCAGGGGCCCCTTCCCGGGGAGCTGTTTTTT.

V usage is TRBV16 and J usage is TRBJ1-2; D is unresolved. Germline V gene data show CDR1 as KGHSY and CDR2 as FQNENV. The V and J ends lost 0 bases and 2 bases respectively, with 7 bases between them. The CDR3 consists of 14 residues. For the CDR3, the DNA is TGTGCCAGCAGCCAATCTAACAGAAACTATGGCTACACCTTC. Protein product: CASSQSNRNYGYTF.

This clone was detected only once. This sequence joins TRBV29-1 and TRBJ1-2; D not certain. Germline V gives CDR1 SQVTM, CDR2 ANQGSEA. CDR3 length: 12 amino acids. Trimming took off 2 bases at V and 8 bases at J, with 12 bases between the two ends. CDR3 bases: TGCAGCGTTGAAAACAGCTACCAGGGCTACACCTTC. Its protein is CSVENSYQGYTF.

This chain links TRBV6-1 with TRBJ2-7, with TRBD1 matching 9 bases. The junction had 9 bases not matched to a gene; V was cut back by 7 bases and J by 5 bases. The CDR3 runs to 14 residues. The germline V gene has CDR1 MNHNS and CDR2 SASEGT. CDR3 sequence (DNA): TGTGCCAGCACTAGGGACAGGGAGAGCGACGAGCAGTACTTC. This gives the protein CASTRDRESDEQYF.

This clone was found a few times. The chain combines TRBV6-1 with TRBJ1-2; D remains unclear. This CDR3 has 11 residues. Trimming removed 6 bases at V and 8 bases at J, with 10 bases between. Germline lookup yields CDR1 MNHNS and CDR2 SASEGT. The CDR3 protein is CASRVSEGYTF. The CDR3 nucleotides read TGTGCCAGCAGAGTATCAGAAGGCTACACCTTC.

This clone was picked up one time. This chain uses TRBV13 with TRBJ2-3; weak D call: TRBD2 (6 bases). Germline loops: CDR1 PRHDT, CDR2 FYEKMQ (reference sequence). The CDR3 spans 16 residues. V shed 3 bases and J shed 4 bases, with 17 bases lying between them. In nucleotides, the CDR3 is TGTGCCAGCAGCTTGCGACCCGCTTGGGGGGCAGATACGCAGTATTTT. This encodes CASSLRPAWGADTQYF.

CDR3 loop: CASGLGSGQGDQTEAFF. The CDR3, as DNA: TGTGCTAGTGGTTTGGGTTCTGGACAGGGGGATCAGACTGAAGCTTTCTTT. J is TRBJ1-1 and V is TRBV12-5, with 10 nucleotides matching TRBD1. This CDR3 has 17 residues. CDR1 and CDR2 from the germline V gene are LGHNT and FRNRAP. The J segment lost 5 bases and the V segment lost 1 base, leaving 10 bases of the junction unmatched.